Sequencing of this T cell receptor (beta chain) was carried out in a study of T cell repertoires in cytomegalovirus infection. J lost 6 bases, V lost 5 bases, and 10 bases had no gene match. Germline CDR1 SGHTA, CDR2 FQGNSA. CDR3 size: 16 residues. TCRdb reprocessed the reads with MiXCR, giving one entry per CDR3 protein. The sample has just under 500,000 distinct CDR3 sequences, around 30% seen once; the top ten hold roughly 17%. Of note for this clonotype: Its target is not known.

The chain links TRBV7-2 to TRBJ1-5; 10 bases agree with TRBD1. The receptor comes from a human donor in good health (CMV status not recorded). Some clones in this sample may be carry-over from other donors' samples. The sample here was cultured PBMCs, taken from culture after CMV antigen stimulation. The CDR3, as DNA: TGTGCCAGCAGCCCTCAGACAGGGGGCTCGGGTCAGCCCCAGCATTTT. This codes for CASSPQTGGSGQPQHF. Supplemented by reference TRBV7-2 and TRBJ1-5, the full variable domain reads GAGVSQSPSNKVTEKGKDVELRCDPISGHTALYWYRQSLGQGLEFLIYFQGNSAPDKSGLPSDRFSAERTGGSVSTLTIQRTQQEDSAVYLCASSPQTGGSGQPQHFGDGTRLSIL.